The 17 T cell receptor beta chains below come from one sample, sequenced in a study of blood T cell repertoires in COVID-19 (dated by TCRdb to about 2020). The library was produced with the immunoSEQ multiplex PCR assay. Sourced from immuneACCESS, this table was stored by TCRdb with only in-frame sequences that have V and J called. A share of the clones is absent; for the studies checked, an unresolved V gene accounts for under half, and the remainder has no known explanation. Within this sample are approximately 82,000 clones, with roughly 80% of them counted one time only. In total, the top ten clones hold 35% to 40% of the sample. Sequenced material: peripheral blood. The receptors derive from a woman aged 70-85 years with acute or convalescent COVID-19.

The rearrangement links TRBV3-1 (or the pseudogene TRBV3-2) to TRBJ1-4, with D hard to call. The CDR3 is 13 residues long. Between the trimmed V and J ends, which lost 5 bases and 3 bases, there was a span of 7 bases. CDR1 and CDR2 from the germline V gene are LGHDT and YNNKEL (reference sequence). DNA for the CDR3: TGTGCCAGCAGCGTGCTACCTAATGAAAAACTGTTTTTT. This translates into CASSVLPNEKLFF.

The rearrangement links TRBV7-2 to TRBJ2-1, with 11 positions matching TRBD1. The ends lost 6 bases at V and 9 bases at J; junction bases unmatched: 13. The CDR3 totals 16 residues. Germline V lookup: CDR1 SGHTA, CDR2 FQGNSA. This CDR3 is CASSRWVGQGDTEQFF. CDR3 DNA sequence: TGTGCCAGCAGTCGATGGGTGGGACAGGGGGACACTGAGCAGTTCTTC. The entire variable domain, with the rest obtained from reference TRBV7-2 and TRBJ2-1, is as follows: GAGVSQSPSNKVTEKGKDVELRCDPISGHTALYWYRQSLGQGLEFLIYFQGNSAPDKSGLPSDRFSAERTGGSVSTLTIQRTQQEDSAVYLCASSRWVGQGDTEQFFGPGTRLTVL.

The rearrangement joins TRBV11-2 to TRBJ1-1; D might be TRBD1 (6 bases). V lost 5 bases and J lost 3, with 22 bases in between. The CDR3 has 17 amino acids. CDR1 and CDR2 (germline): SGHAT, FQNNGV. The CDR3 reads CASSPTYKQGWDTEAFF. DNA for the CDR3: TGTGCCAGCAGCCCTACGTACAAACAGGGCTGGGACACTGAAGCTTTCTTT.

The chain combines TRBV5-5 with TRBJ2-3; perhaps TRBD2 as D (5 bases). V gave up 4 bases and J gave up 6 bases, with 9 bases separating them. Germline assignment: CDR1 SGHKS and CDR2 YYEKEE (reference sequence). The CDR3 is 12 residues long. The CDR3 DNA sequence: TGTGCCAGCAGCGGAGTAGCGGATACGCAGTATTTT. Protein sequence: CASSGVADTQYF.

CDR3 coding DNA: TGTGCCAGCAGCCAAGTTGTGGTCGGTAGCTCCTACAATGAGCAGTTCTTC. This codes for CASSQVVVGSSYNEQFF. V gene TRBV3-1 (or the pseudogene TRBV3-2) combines with J gene TRBJ2-1, with no clear D. Trimming left V 1 base short and J 0 bases short, with 13 bases between. The germline V gene encodes CDR1 LGHDT and CDR2 YNNKEL (reference sequence). The CDR3 covers 17 residues.

This clone was detected a few times. This chain connects TRBV7-2 to TRBJ2-3; maybe TRBD2 (6 bases). CDR1 SGHTA and CDR2 FQGNSA come from the germline V gene. The CDR3 runs 16 residues. V was trimmed by 4 bases and J by 0 bases, leaving 14 bases between them. CDR3: CASSSRGLASTDTQYF. CDR3 sequence (DNA): TGTGCCAGCAGCTCCCGTGGGCTAGCGAGCACAGATACGCAGTATTTT.

The chain links TRBV4-2 to TRBJ1-4, with TRBD1 matching 9 bases. CDR3 size: 19 residues. Germline trimming cut 0 bases from V and 8 bases from J; bases unmatched to any gene: 16. The germline V gene encodes CDR1 LGHNA and CDR2 YNFKEQ. CDR3 coding DNA: TGTGCCAGCAGCCAAGAAAGAGGGACAGGGACGGGAGGGAGGGAAAAACTGTTTTTT. Translation gives CASSQERGTGTGGREKLFF.

This sequence joins TRBV10-3 and TRBJ2-7, with 12 bases fitting TRBD1. CDR1 ENHRY and CDR2 SYGVKD come from the germline V gene. CDR3 size: 15 residues. V was pared by 0 bases and J by 7 bases, with 4 bases of the junction left unmatched. In DNA, the CDR3 is TGTGCCATCAGTGAGTCGGGACAGGGGGCGGGGGAGCAGTACTTC. Translating gives CAISESGQGAGEQYF.

This clone was found a few times. The chain is built from TRBV6-4 and TRBJ1-3; D unresolved. V was trimmed by 5 bases and J by 4 bases, leaving 12 bases between them. Looked up from germline, CDR1 is MRHNA and CDR2 is SNTAGT. The CDR3 loop spans 14 amino acids. CDR3 sequence (DNA): TGTGCCAGCAGTCGAAACAGTCCGGGAAACACCATATATTTT. Translation gives CASSRNSPGNTIYF.

The genes are TRBV6-5 and TRBJ1-2; D possibly corresponds to TRBD1 (5 bases). The CDR3 runs 11 residues. Germline-derived CDR1 and CDR2 are MNHEY and SVGAGI. The V end lost 6 bases, the J end lost 7 bases, and 9 bases lay between the germline ends. CDR3 DNA sequence: TGTGCCAGCAGAAGAACAGGTGGCTACACCTTC. This translates into CASRRTGGYTF.

The chain is built from TRBV29-1 and TRBJ2-5; 11 positions agree with TRBD1. V shed 7 bases and J 4 bases; nucleotides not matched to a gene: 5. The germline CDR1 and CDR2 sequences are SQVTM and ANQGSEA. The CDR3 runs 13 residues. The DNA of the CDR3 is TGCAGCGCGGACAGGGGGCGCGGAGAGACCCAGTACTTC. This gives the protein CSADRGRGETQYF. The whole variable domain, filled in from reference TRBV29-1 and TRBJ2-5, reads SAVISQKPSRDICQRGTSLTIQCQVDSQVTMMFWYRQQPGQSLTLIATANQGSEATYESGFVIDKFPISRPNLTFSTLTVSNMSPEDSSIYLCSADRGRGETQYFGPGTRLLVL.

This clone has more than one count but fewer than ten. The chain combines TRBV5-5 with TRBJ1-5, with D tentatively TRBD1 (6 bases). The CDR3 spans 13 residues. Per germline, CDR1 SGHKS and CDR2 YYEKEE (reference sequence). V was pared by 3 bases and J by 9 bases, with 13 bases between. The CDR3, as DNA: TGTGCCAGCAGCTCGACAGGTGACGGGCCCCAGCATTTT. Translated: CASSSTGDGPQHF.

This clone appeared a single time. The chain is built from TRBV10-3 and TRBJ2-1, with TRBD2 matching over 11 bases. Losses at the gene ends were 5 bases for V and 10 bases for J; bases not matched to a gene: 7. CDR3 size: 14 residues. Germline V CDR1 and CDR2: ENHRY, SYGVKD. This CDR3 is CAISNGTSGLEQFF. CDR3 coding DNA: TGTGCCATCAGTAACGGGACTAGCGGACTAGAGCAGTTCTTC.

The chain uses TRBV29-1 and TRBJ2-3; 7 bases agree with TRBD1. Germline assignment: CDR1 SQVTM and CDR2 ANQGSEA. The trim removed 6 bases at V and 3 bases at J, leaving 3 bases unmatched. There are 12 residues in the CDR3. Here the CDR3 reads CSVDRDTDTQYF. CDR3 DNA: TGCAGCGTAGACAGGGATACAGATACGCAGTATTTT.

J is TRBJ2-7 and V is TRBV11-2; 9 bases line up with TRBD2. Germline loops: CDR1 SGHAT, CDR2 FQNNGV. J was trimmed by 3 bases and V by 5 bases; bases with no gene match: 11. CDR3 size: 16 residues. This chain's CDR3 is CASSRGREGPIYEQYF. DNA of the CDR3: TGTGCCAGCAGCCGGGGGCGGGAGGGCCCGATCTACGAGCAGTACTTC.

The chain joins TRBV7-2 to TRBJ2-1; 8 nucleotides align to TRBD2. The CDR3 loop spans 16 amino acids. The germline V gene has CDR1 SGHTA and CDR2 FQGNSA. With V trimmed by 6 bases and J by 3 bases, 10 bases remained unmatched. CDR3 bases: TGTGCCAGCAGTCAACCACCTAGCGGGTTCTACAATGAGCAGTTCTTC. Protein: CASSQPPSGFYNEQFF.

This chain joins TRBV19 and TRBJ1-5, with D possibly matching TRBD1 (5 bases). V was pared by 6 bases and J by 3 bases, with 18 bases between. The CDR3 sequence is 16 residues long. Germline CDR1 reads LNHDA; CDR2 reads SQIVND (reference sequence). CDR3 sequence: CASSTSSDSFNQPQHF. The CDR3 DNA reads as TGTGCCAGTAGCACGTCCTCAGACAGCTTCAATCAGCCCCAGCATTTT.